This passage covers 23 T cell receptor beta chains from one sample sequenced in a study of T cell repertoires in cytomegalovirus infection. TCRdb re-derived calls from the reads in MiXCR, one entry per CDR3 protein. The data show approximately 1,000,000 distinct CDR3 sequences, 30% to 40% seen once. Their antigens remain unidentified. The sample consisted of cultured CD8+ T cells from PBMCs, taken from culture after CMV antigen stimulation. All receptors come from a human donor in good health (CMV status not recorded). Some clones in this sample may be carry-over from other donors' samples.

CDR3 in DNA: TGTGCCAGCAGTTTATTTCAGGGGTCGTCAACTGAAGCTTTCTTT. Its translation is CASSLFQGSSTEAFF. The chain is built from TRBV12-3 or TRBV12-4 and TRBJ1-1; D perhaps matches TRBD1 (6 bases). The V end was cut by 2 bases, the J end by 5 bases, with 15 bases between. The CDR3 extends over 15 amino acids.

This chain uses TRBV10-2 with TRBJ1-2, with 8 bases lining up with TRBD1. J lost 7 bases, V lost 2 bases, and 3 bases had no gene match. Germline-derived CDR1 and CDR2 are WSHSY and SAAADI. The CDR3 is 13 amino acids. The DNA of the CDR3 is TGCGCCAGCAGTGAGAACAGGGGGACTGGCTACACCTTC. It specifies CASSENRGTGYTF.

The rearrangement uses TRBV20-1 and TRBJ1-6; D is undetermined. With 0 bases removed from V and 10 bases from J, the gap between germline ends came to 4 bases. The CDR3 covers 11 residues. Germline assignment: CDR1 DFQATT and CDR2 SNEGSKA (reference sequence). CDR3 amino acids: CSAREGSPLHF. The CDR3 DNA sequence: TGCAGTGCTAGAGAAGGCTCACCCCTCCACTTT.

This sequence joins TRBV7-2 and TRBJ1-2; the D gene is possibly TRBD1 (6 bases). Trimming cost V 7 bases and J 4 bases, with 13 bases left between them. The germline V gene encodes CDR1 SGHTA and CDR2 FQGNSA. The CDR3 is 13 residues long. The CDR3 here is CASTHEGGYGYTF. The DNA of the CDR3 is TGTGCCAGCACCCATGAGGGGGGCTATGGCTACACCTTC.

This clonotype was observed many times. The genes are TRBV13 and TRBJ1-1; D is ambiguous. Germline loops: CDR1 PRHDT, CDR2 FYEKMQ (reference sequence). V was trimmed by 2 bases and J by 5 bases, leaving 24 bases between them. This CDR3 is built from 18 residues. The CDR3 sequence is CASSLFSLRSLLGTEAFF. The CDR3 DNA is TGTGCCAGCAGCTTATTCTCCCTGCGTTCTTTGCTCGGGACTGAAGCTTTCTTT.

As DNA, the CDR3 is TGCAGCGTTGATAATAAAGGGGGATCTGCAGATACGCAGTATTTT. This codes for CSVDNKGGSADTQYF. The chain uses TRBV29-1 and TRBJ2-3; possibly TRBD1 for D (6 bases). This CDR3 is built from 15 residues. In germline, CDR1 is SQVTM, CDR2 ANQGSEA. The ends were cut back, 3 bases at V and 4 bases at J, with 17 bases in the middle.

The gene calls are TRBV3-1 and TRBJ1-1, with a weak D call TRBD1 (6 bases). This CDR3 contains 14 residues. Trimming shortened V by 4 bases and J by 7 bases, and 16 bases separated the two germline ends. Germline CDR1 LGHDT, CDR2 YNNKEL (reference sequence). The CDR3 DNA sequence: TGTGCCAGCAGCCCCGCACAGGGACGGATTGAAGCTTTCTTT. Amino acids: CASSPAQGRIEAFF.

This clonotype was seen only a few times. This rearrangement joins TRBV19 to TRBJ2-2; no reliable D call. The CDR3 is 15 amino acids. From germline, CDR1 is LNHDA and CDR2 SQIVND (reference sequence). The germline V and J ends were trimmed by 7 bases and 1 base, with 13 bases remaining between them. This CDR3 reads CASNPVALNTGELFF. For the CDR3, the DNA is TGTGCCAGTAACCCCGTGGCCCTGAACACCGGGGAGCTGTTTTTT.

The chain couples TRBV14 to TRBJ2-7; the match to TRBD1 covers 8 bases. The germline CDR1 and CDR2 sequences are SGHDN and FVKESK. Trimming at V came to 5 bases and at J to 0 bases, leaving 9 bases not matched to a gene. The CDR3 has 16 residues. CDR3 DNA sequence: TGTGCCAGCAGCTCGCCCCAGGGACAGGACTCCTACGAGCAGTACTTC. Its translation is CASSSPQGQDSYEQYF.

The J gene is TRBJ2-1, the V gene TRBV3-1; 14 bases line up with TRBD2. Germline trimming cut 1 base from V and 7 bases from J; bases unmatched to any gene: 6. Germline CDR1 reads LGHDT; CDR2 reads YNNKEL (reference sequence). This CDR3 is 17 amino acids long. DNA for the CDR3: TGTGCCAGCAGCCAAGGGACTAGCGGGGGGTATTGGAATGAGCAGTTCTTC. Amino acids: CASSQGTSGGYWNEQFF.

A few counts support this clonotype. The V gene is TRBV6-1, the J gene TRBJ2-1; D is ambiguous. This CDR3 is built from 15 residues. V was trimmed by 2 bases and J by 8 bases, leaving 16 bases between them. In germline, CDR1 is MNHNS, CDR2 SASEGT. The CDR3 bases are TGTGCCAGCAGTGAAACTGAATTTGATGGTCATGAGCAGTTCTTC. Residues: CASSETEFDGHEQFF.

V is TRBV12-3 or TRBV12-4 and J is TRBJ2-2, with 7 nucleotides matching TRBD1. J lost 7 bases, V lost 10 bases, and 6 bases had no gene match. This CDR3 has 12 amino acids. The CDR3 DNA reads TGTGCCATTGACAGGGCCGGCGGGGAGCTGTTTTTT. Its translation: CAIDRAGGELFF.

The chain carries TRBV2 and TRBJ1-1, with 9 positions matching TRBD1. This CDR3 has 15 residues. J was trimmed by 5 bases and V by 2 bases; bases with no gene match: 6. Germline V gene lookup returns CDR1 SNHLY and CDR2 FYNNEI. The CDR3 DNA reads as TGTGCCAGCAGTGAAATACAGGGGGCAGGGACTGAAGCTTTCTTT. As protein: CASSEIQGAGTEAFF.

This sequence joins TRBV6-2 or TRBV6-3 and TRBJ1-5, with TRBD1 as a possible D gene (5 bases). The CDR3 contains 15 residues. CDR1 and CDR2 from the germline V gene are MNHEY and SVGEGT. Trimming removed 0 bases from V and 9 bases from J, with 15 bases in between. This chain's CDR3 is CASSYSGQAPPPQHF. The CDR3 nucleotides are TGTGCCAGCAGTTACTCGGGGCAGGCCCCACCGCCCCAGCATTTT.

This clonotype was counted at least ten times. The chain is built from TRBV28 and TRBJ2-1; TRBD2 matches at 12 bases. Per germline, CDR1 MDHEN and CDR2 SYDVKM. The CDR3 is 15 residues long. After removal of 8 bases from V and 0 bases from J, the junction contained 2 bases not matched to a gene. CDR3 coding DNA: TGTGCCAGCTCTAGCGGGGGGGTCTCCTACAATGAGCAGTTCTTC. Amino acid sequence: CASSSGGVSYNEQFF.

This clonotype turned up a few times. The gene calls are TRBV10-3 and TRBJ2-2, with D possibly being TRBD2 (6 bases). The CDR3 runs 13 residues. CDR1 and CDR2 from the germline V gene are ENHRY and SYGVKD. Trimming stripped 7 bases from V and 1 base from J, with 7 bases between. The CDR3 region is CAIIAVNTGELFF. In nucleotides, the CDR3 is TGTGCCATCATAGCGGTGAACACCGGGGAGCTGTTTTTT.

This clonotype was recorded at least ten times. This sequence joins TRBV6-1 and TRBJ2-3; a weak D match, TRBD2 (6 bases). V shed 8 bases and J shed 0 bases, with 21 bases lying between them. The CDR3 extends over 17 amino acids. Germline CDR1 is MNHNS and CDR2 is SASEGT. The CDR3 bases are TGTGCCAGCCCTCAACGTCGGCTAGCGAGAAGCACAGATACGCAGTATTTT. Its translation is CASPQRRLARSTDTQYF.

This clonotype has more than one count but fewer than ten. This chain uses TRBV4-1 with TRBJ1-6, with 8 bases matching TRBD1. V lost 1 base to trimming and J lost 8 bases; unmatched junction nucleotides: 13. In germline, CDR1 is MGHRA, CDR2 YSYEKL. This CDR3 contains 18 residues. CDR3 in DNA: TGCGCCAGCAGCCAAGGTTGGGTGCAGGGGGCCGTATATTCACCCCTCCACTTT. Amino acids: CASSQGWVQGAVYSPLHF.

This clonotype was picked up a small number of times. The chain has TRBV5-1 and TRBJ2-1; TRBD2 matches at 9 bases. CDR1 and CDR2 from the germline V gene are SGHRS and YFSETQ. The CDR3 loop spans 15 amino acids. V was pared by 1 base and J by 3 bases, with 2 bases of the junction left unmatched. The CDR3 DNA follows: TGCGCCAGCAGCTTGTCTAGCGGGGACTACAATGAGCAGTTCTTC. This sequence encodes CASSLSSGDYNEQFF.

The chain links TRBV6-1 to TRBJ1-1, with D perhaps matching TRBD1 (6 bases). CDR1 and CDR2 from the germline V gene are MNHNS and SASEGT. The length of the CDR3 is 15 residues. V was clipped by 10 bases and J by 2 bases, with 20 bases between them. The CDR3, as DNA: TGTGCCATCCCTTCGGGGGCGGTTGGTAACACTGAAGCTTTCTTT. It specifies CAIPSGAVGNTEAFF.

This clonotype came up a few times. This chain joins TRBV28 and TRBJ1-1; D is unresolved. V dropped 2 bases and J dropped 8 bases, with 12 bases sitting between them. CDR1 is MDHEN and CDR2 is SYDVKM in the germline V gene. The CDR3 is made up of 13 amino acids. This CDR3 is CASSLPPLKEAFF. CDR3 coding DNA: TGTGCCAGCAGTTTACCTCCACTGAAGGAAGCTTTCTTT.

This clonotype was seen only once. The V gene is TRBV2, the J gene TRBJ2-7, with D unresolved. V dropped 1 base and J dropped 2 bases, with 9 bases sitting between them. The CDR3 is made up of 14 amino acids. Germline V gene data show CDR1 as SNHLY and CDR2 as FYNNEI. The CDR3 DNA reads TGTGCCAGCAGTGAAGAAGAGCGAACCTACGAGCAGTACGTC. Translating it yields CASSEEERTYEQYV.

Concerning this clonotype: The germline gene is not matched at one end of the junction; a read error may be the cause. CDR3 sequence: CASSLGLQATQYF. The CDR3 nucleotides read TGTGCCAGCAGTCTCGGACTCCAAGCGACCCAGTACTTC. The rearrangement uses TRBV27 and TRBJ2-5; weak D call: TRBD2 (5 bases). CDR3 size: 13 residues. Germline values: CDR1 MNHEY, CDR2 SMNVEV (reference sequence).